Ten or more counts support the clone carrying this T cell receptor (beta chain). Antigen: not known. This sample stems from a study of human T cells and chemical hapten exposure. Study-wide findings and caveats: Sensitization with DPC brought no change to TCRs above 1 in 1000 in frequency.

The CDR3 is made up of 13 amino acids. Germline V CDR1 and CDR2: LGHDT, YNNKEL (reference sequence). The V end was cut by 2 bases, the J end by 10 bases, with 13 bases between. Time point meaning: pre-sensitization, week 0. The treatment denotes: therapeutic diphenylcyclopropenone sensitization with weekly scalp DPC. Unique molecular identifiers were attached to individual cDNA molecules within the library. TCRdb analysed the RACE reads with MiXCR anew, one entry per CDR3 protein. The table has 280,000 or so distinct CDR3 sequences, 7.5% to 8% seen once. The clonotype originates from a man between 18 and 35 years old with alopecia areata. Some clones in this sample may be carry-over from other donors' samples. This material consisted of whole blood, taken in connection with sensitization to the hapten diphenylcyclopropenone (DPC). The rearrangement links TRBV3-1 to TRBJ2-3; D tentatively fits TRBD1 or TRBD2 (5 bases each). CDR3 nucleotides: TGTGCCAGCAGCCAAACCGGGACCGGCGCGCAGTATTTT. This sequence encodes CASSQTGTGAQYF.